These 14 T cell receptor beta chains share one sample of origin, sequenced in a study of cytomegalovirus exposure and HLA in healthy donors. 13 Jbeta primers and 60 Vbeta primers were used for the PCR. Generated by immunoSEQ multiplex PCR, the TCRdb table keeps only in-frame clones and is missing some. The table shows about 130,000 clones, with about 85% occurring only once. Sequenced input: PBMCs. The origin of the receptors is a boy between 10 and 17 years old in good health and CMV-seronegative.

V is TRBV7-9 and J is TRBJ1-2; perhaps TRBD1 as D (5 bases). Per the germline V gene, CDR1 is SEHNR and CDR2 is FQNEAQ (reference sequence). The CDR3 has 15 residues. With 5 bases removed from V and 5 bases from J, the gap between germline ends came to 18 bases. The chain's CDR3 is CASSVDIRDQYGYTF. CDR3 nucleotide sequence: TGTGCCAGCAGCGTTGATATCAGGGATCAGTATGGCTACACCTTC.

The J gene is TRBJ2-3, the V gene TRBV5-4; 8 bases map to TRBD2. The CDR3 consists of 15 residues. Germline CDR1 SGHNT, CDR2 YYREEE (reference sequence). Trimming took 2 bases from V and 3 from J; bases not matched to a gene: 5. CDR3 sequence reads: CASSFRGGKTDTQYF. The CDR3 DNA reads TGTGCCAGCAGCTTTCGGGGGGGCAAAACAGATACGCAGTATTTT.

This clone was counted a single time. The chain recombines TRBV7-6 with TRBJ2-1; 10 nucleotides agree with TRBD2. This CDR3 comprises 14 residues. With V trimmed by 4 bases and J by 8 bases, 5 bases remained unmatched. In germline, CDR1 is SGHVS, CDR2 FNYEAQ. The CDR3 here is CASSSGLAFYEQFF. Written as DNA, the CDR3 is TGTGCCAGCAGCTCGGGACTAGCGTTCTATGAGCAGTTCTTC.

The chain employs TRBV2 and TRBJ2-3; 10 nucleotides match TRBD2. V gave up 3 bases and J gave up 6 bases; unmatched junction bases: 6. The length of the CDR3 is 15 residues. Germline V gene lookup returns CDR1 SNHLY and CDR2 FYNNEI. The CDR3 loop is CASSDRLAGVDTQYF. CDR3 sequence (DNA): TGTGCCAGCAGTGATAGGCTAGCGGGAGTGGATACGCAGTATTTT.

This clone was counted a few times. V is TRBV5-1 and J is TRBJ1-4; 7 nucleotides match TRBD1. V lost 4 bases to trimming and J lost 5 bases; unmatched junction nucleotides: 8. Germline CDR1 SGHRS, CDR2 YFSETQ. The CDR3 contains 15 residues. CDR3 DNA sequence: TGCGCCAGCAGCGCCACAGGGGCTAACAATGAAAAACTGTTTTTT. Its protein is CASSATGANNEKLFF.

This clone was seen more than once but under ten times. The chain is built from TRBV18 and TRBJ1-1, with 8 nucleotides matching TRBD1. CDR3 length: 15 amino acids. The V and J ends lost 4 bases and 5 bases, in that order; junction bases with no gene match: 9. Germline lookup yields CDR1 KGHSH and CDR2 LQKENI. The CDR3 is CASSLQTGVGTEAFF. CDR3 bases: TGTGCCAGCTCACTGCAGACAGGGGTTGGGACTGAAGCTTTCTTT.

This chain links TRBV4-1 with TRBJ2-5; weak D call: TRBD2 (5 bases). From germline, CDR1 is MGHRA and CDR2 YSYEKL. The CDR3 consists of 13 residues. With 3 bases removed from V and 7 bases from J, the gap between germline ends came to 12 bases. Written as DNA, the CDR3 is TGCGCCAGCAGCCACGAGGCCGAGGGGACCCAGTACTTC. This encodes CASSHEAEGTQYF.

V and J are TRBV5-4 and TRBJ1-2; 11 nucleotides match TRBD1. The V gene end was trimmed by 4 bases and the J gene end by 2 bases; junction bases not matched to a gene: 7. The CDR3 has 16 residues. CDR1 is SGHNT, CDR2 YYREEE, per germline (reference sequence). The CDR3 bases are TGTGCCAGCAGCAAGGTCGGGACAGGGGGGAACTATGGCTACACCTTC. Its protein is CASSKVGTGGNYGYTF.

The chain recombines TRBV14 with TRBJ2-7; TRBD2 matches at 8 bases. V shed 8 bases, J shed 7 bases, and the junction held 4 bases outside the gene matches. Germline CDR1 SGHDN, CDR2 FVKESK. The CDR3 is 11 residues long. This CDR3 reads CASPGGGEQYF. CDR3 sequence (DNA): TGTGCCAGCCCCGGCGGGGGGGAGCAGTACTTC.

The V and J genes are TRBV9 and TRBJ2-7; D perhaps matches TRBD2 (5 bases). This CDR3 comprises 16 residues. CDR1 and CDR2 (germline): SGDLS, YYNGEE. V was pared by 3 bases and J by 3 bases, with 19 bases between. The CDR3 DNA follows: TGTGCCAGCAGCGCACTTCCGGGAATTGTGAGCTACGAGCAGTACTTC. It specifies CASSALPGIVSYEQYF.

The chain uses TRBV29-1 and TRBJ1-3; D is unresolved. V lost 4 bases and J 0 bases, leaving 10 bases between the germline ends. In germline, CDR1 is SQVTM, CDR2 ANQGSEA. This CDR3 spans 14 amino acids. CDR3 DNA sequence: TGCAGCGTTGTGGGTGGGCGCTCTGGAAACACCATATATTTT. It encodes CSVVGGRSGNTIYF.

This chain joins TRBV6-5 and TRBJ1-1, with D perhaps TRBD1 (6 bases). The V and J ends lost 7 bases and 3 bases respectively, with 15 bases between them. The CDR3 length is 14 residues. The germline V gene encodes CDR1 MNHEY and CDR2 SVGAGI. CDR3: CASTQGGIHTEAFF. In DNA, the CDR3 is TGTGCCAGCACGCAAGGGGGAATCCACACTGAAGCTTTCTTT.

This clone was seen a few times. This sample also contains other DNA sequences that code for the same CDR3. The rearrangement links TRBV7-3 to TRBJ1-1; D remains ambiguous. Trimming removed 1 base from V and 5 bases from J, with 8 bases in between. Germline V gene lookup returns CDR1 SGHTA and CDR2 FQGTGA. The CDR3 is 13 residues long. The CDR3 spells CASSLNAGTEAFF. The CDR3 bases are TGTGCCAGCAGCTTAAATGCGGGAACTGAAGCTTTCTTT. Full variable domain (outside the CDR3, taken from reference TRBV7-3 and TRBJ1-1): GAGVSQTPSNKVTEKGKYVELRCDPISGHTALYWYRQSLGQGPEFLIYFQGTGAADDSGLPNDRFFAVRPEGSVSTLKIQRTERGDSAVYLCASSLNAGTEAFFGQGTRLTVV.

For the CDR3, the DNA is TGTGCCTGGAGTGGAGGACTTCAAGAGACCCAGTACTTC. It translates to CAWSGGLQETQYF. This chain joins TRBV30 and TRBJ2-5, with D maybe TRBD2 (5 bases). The ends were cut back, 1 base at V and 2 bases at J, with 8 bases in the middle. Germline V CDR1 and CDR2: GTSNPN, SVGIG (reference sequence). This CDR3 is 13 amino acids long.